This TCR beta chain was recovered during a study of cytomegalovirus exposure and HLA in healthy donors. Notes on the study in general: The only immune exposure information that was available was CMV serostatus. Relative to equally common others, HLA-associated TCR beta chains showed greater clonal expansion in a later analysis. Prediction of most subjects' HLA-A and HLA-B alleles by TCR beta sequences was reportedly accurate.

Researchers ran the PCR with 60 Vbeta and 13 Jbeta primers. Profiling relied on immunoSEQ multiplex PCR, and the TCRdb table lists in-frame clones only, not all of them. Found here are about 120,000 clones, approximately 80% of them singletons; the top ten hold 3.9%. CDR3 length: 15 residues. J gave up 1 base and V 4 bases, and 5 bases lay outside the gene matches. Germline V gives CDR1 SGHNT, CDR2 YYREEE (reference sequence). Regarding this clone: What it binds is not known.

The sample consisted of PBMCs. The TCR sequence derives from a woman in her 30s in good health and CMV-seronegative. V usage is TRBV5-4 and J usage is TRBJ2-3; TRBD2 matches 8 bases. In nucleotides, the CDR3 is TGTGCCAGCAGCCCGACTAGCGTCGGCACAGATACGCAGTATTTT. This encodes CASSPTSVGTDTQYF.